This T cell receptor beta chain was recorded in a study of blood T cell repertoires in COVID-19. The wider study: There were acute and convalescent COVID-19 samples, and they came from the United States, Italy and Spain.

Seattle researchers signed up patients amid active infection and tracked them longitudinally. Clones were sequenced by immunoSEQ multiplex PCR, and TCRdb holds only the in-frame ones, with some missing. The data show about 340,000 clones, roughly 90% seen once. Germline V lookup: CDR1 ENHRY, CDR2 SYGVKD. Trimming took off 6 bases at V and 1 base at J, with 17 bases between the two ends. CDR3 length: 16 residues. This receptor was obtained from a woman aged 65 to 85 with COVID-19, enrolled during active disease. Sequencing input: peripheral blood. The chain employs TRBV10-3 and TRBJ2-3; perhaps D is TRBD1 or TRBD2 (6 bases each). CDR3 residues: CAIREGRRQGTDTQYF. The CDR3 region has the DNA TGTGCCATCAGGGAGGGCCGGAGACAGGGCACAGATACGCAGTATTTT.